This section outlines one T cell receptor beta chain sequence together with its context. Its antigen is undetermined. This entry comes from a study of T cell responses to AZD1222 COVID-19 vaccine. Study-level results: Scientists sampled the repertoires only once the peak T cell response had passed. Of the AZD1222 recipients, only 5 or 6 were seropositive at baseline. Reportedly, nearly half the spike-specific TCRs target unmutated variant regions.

CDR3 size: 15 residues. Looked up from germline, CDR1 is SGHNT and CDR2 is YYREEE (reference sequence). V shed 4 bases, J shed 4 bases, and the junction held 10 bases outside the gene matches. Profiling relied on immunoSEQ multiplex PCR, and the TCRdb table lists in-frame clones only, not all of them. The sample includes about 110,000 clones, about four fifths seen only once; the top ten take less than 5%. The source material was peripheral blood, sampled on day 0 of AZD1222 vaccination. V gene TRBV5-4 combines with J gene TRBJ1-2, with 7 positions matching TRBD1. This TCR came from an adult in good health. The CDR3 coding sequence is TGTGCCAGCAGCCCCCAGGGGGGAGAACTCTATGGCTACACCTTC. Amino acid sequence: CASSPQGGELYGYTF.